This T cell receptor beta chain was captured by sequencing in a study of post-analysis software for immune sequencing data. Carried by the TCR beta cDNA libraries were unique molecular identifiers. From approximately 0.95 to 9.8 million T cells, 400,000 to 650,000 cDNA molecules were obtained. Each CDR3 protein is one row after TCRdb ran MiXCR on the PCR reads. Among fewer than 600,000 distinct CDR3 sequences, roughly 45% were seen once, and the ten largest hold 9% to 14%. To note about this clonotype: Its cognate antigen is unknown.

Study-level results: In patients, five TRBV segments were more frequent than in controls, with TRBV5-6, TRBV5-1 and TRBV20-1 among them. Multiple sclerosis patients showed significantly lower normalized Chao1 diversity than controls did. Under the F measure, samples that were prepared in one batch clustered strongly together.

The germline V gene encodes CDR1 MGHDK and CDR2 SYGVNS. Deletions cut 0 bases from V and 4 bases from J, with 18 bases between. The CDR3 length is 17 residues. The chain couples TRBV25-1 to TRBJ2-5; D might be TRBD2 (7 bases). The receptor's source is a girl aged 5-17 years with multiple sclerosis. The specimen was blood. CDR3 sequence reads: CASSEYGGQGGGETQYF. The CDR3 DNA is TGTGCCAGCAGTGAATACGGTGGACAAGGGGGGGGAGAGACCCAGTACTTC.